These T cell receptor beta chains were read from a single sample in a study of T cell responses to AZD1222 COVID-19 vaccine. Profiled with immunoSEQ multiplex PCR; TCRdb holds only in-frame clones, not every one. There are 30,000 to 40,000 clones in the sample; roughly 74% occur only once, and roughly 4% lies in the top ten. Sample: peripheral blood, taken 28 days after the second AZD1222 dose. The receptors derive from an adult who received the AZD1222 COVID-19 vaccine. CDR3s include the opening cysteine and the closing phenylalanine or tryptophan. D genes are given only for firm matches. Rows may omit the clone size; those that give it use once, few, many or a size class.

clone size: NA; D gene: TRBD2; V gene: TRBV19; J gene: TRBJ2-1; CDR3 protein: CASTLRGGADEQFF; CDR3 DNA: TGTGCCAGTACTCTTCGCGGGGGGGCTGATGAGCAGTTCTTC
clone size: NA; D gene: TRBD1; V gene: TRBV11-3; J gene: TRBJ1-2; CDR3 protein: CASSLDRTGGKDGYTF; CDR3 DNA: TGTGCCAGCAGCTTAGATCGGACAGGGGGCAAAGATGGCTACACCTTC
clone size: NA; D gene: TRBD1; V gene: TRBV7-9; J gene: TRBJ1-1; CDR3 protein: CAVRQGATEAFF; CDR3 DNA: TGTGCCGTCAGACAGGGGGCGACTGAAGCTTTCTTT
clone size: few; D gene: NA; V gene: TRBV11-3; J gene: TRBJ2-3; CDR3 protein: CASSKETWASTDTQYF; CDR3 DNA: TGTGCCAGCAGCAAAGAAACATGGGCTAGCACAGATACGCAGTATTTT
clone size: NA; D gene: NA; V gene: TRBV24-1; J gene: TRBJ1-2; CDR3 protein: CATSEDTGYTF; CDR3 DNA: TGTGCCACCAGTGAGGACACCGGCTACACCTTC
clone size: NA; D gene: TRBD1; V gene: TRBV9; J gene: TRBJ1-6; CDR3 protein: CASSGRRTGGLNSPLHF; CDR3 DNA: TGTGCCAGCAGCGGCAGGAGGACAGGGGGCCTCAATTCACCCCTCCACTTT
clone size: once; D gene: TRBD2; V gene: TRBV19; J gene: TRBJ2-7; CDR3 protein: CASSIDSTSGASYEQYF; CDR3 DNA: TGTGCCAGTAGTATAGATAGTACTAGCGGGGCCTCCTACGAGCAGTACTTC
clone size: NA; D gene: TRBD2; V gene: TRBV23-1; J gene: TRBJ2-3; CDR3 protein: CARGIGTSGRVLGTDTQYF; CDR3 DNA: TGCGCCCGCGGTATTGGGACTAGCGGGAGGGTTCTAGGCACAGATACGCAGTATTTT
clone size: few; D gene: NA; V gene: TRBV29-1; J gene: TRBJ2-5; CDR3 protein: CSVVLVGGTQYF; CDR3 DNA: TGCAGCGTTGTTTTGGTTGGGGGGACCCAGTACTTC
clone size: NA; D gene: TRBD2; V gene: TRBV18; J gene: TRBJ2-2; CDR3 protein: CASSPILTGGNTGELFF; CDR3 DNA: TGTGCCAGCTCACCGATCCTAACGGGGGGAAACACCGGGGAGCTGTTTTTT
clone size: NA; D gene: NA; V gene: TRBV5-6; J gene: TRBJ1-4; CDR3 protein: CASSPEGRGAGKLFF; CDR3 DNA: TGTGCCAGCAGCCCTGAGGGCAGGGGAGCAGGAAAACTGTTTTTT
clone size: NA; D gene: NA; V gene: TRBV6-2/TRBV6-3; J gene: TRBJ2-7; CDR3 protein: CASSLLAYEQYF; CDR3 DNA: TGTGCCAGCAGTCTCCTTGCCTACGAGCAGTACTTC
clone size: NA; D gene: NA; V gene: TRBV7-2; J gene: TRBJ1-3; CDR3 protein: CASSSGWGGNTIYF; CDR3 DNA: TGTGCCAGCAGCTCGGGGTGGGGTGGAAACACCATATATTTT
clone size: few; D gene: NA; V gene: TRBV6-1; J gene: TRBJ1-5; CDR3 protein: CASSEALPMDQPQHF; CDR3 DNA: TGTGCCAGCAGTGAAGCGCTCCCAATGGACCAGCCCCAGCATTTT
clone size: NA; D gene: TRBD1; V gene: TRBV6-5; J gene: TRBJ2-7; CDR3 protein: CASSLGTGYEQYF; CDR3 DNA: TGTGCCAGCAGTCTTGGGACAGGGTACGAGCAGTACTTC
clone size: NA; D gene: NA; V gene: TRBV3-1/TRBV3-2; J gene: TRBJ2-5; CDR3 protein: CASSPASYQETQYF; CDR3 DNA: TGTGCCAGCAGCCCCGCCTCGTACCAAGAGACCCAGTACTTC
clone size: NA; D gene: NA; V gene: TRBV15; J gene: TRBJ1-6; CDR3 protein: CATSSVGPYNSPLHF; CDR3 DNA: TGTGCCACCAGTAGTGTAGGACCTTATAATTCACCCCTCCACTTT
clone size: few; D gene: NA; V gene: TRBV6-5; J gene: TRBJ1-1; CDR3 protein: CASMDPLNTEAFF; CDR3 DNA: TGTGCCAGCATGGACCCACTGAACACTGAAGCTTTCTTT
clone size: NA; D gene: NA; V gene: TRBV4-1; J gene: TRBJ2-1; CDR3 protein: CASSQVGGMSYNEQFF; CDR3 DNA: TGCGCCAGCAGCCAAGTGGGGGGAATGTCCTACAATGAGCAGTTCTTC
clone size: NA; D gene: TRBD2; V gene: TRBV28; J gene: TRBJ2-7; CDR3 protein: CASSSGGGGEQYF; CDR3 DNA: TGTGCCAGCAGTTCGGGAGGGGGAGGCGAGCAGTACTTC
clone size: NA; D gene: NA; V gene: TRBV3-1/TRBV3-2; J gene: TRBJ1-5; CDR3 protein: CASSQENRDQPQHF; CDR3 DNA: TGTGCCAGCAGCCAAGAAAACCGGGATCAGCCCCAGCATTTT
clone size: NA; D gene: NA; V gene: TRBV7-9; J gene: TRBJ2-1; CDR3 protein: CASSPTQGGVYNEQFF; CDR3 DNA: TGTGCCAGCAGCCCAACGCAGGGTGGGGTGTACAATGAGCAGTTCTTC
clone size: NA; D gene: NA; V gene: TRBV24-1; J gene: TRBJ2-1; CDR3 protein: CATSRDNLNEQFF; CDR3 DNA: TGTGCCACCAGTCGAGATAATCTCAATGAGCAGTTCTTC
clone size: NA; D gene: TRBD1; V gene: TRBV10-3; J gene: TRBJ1-5; CDR3 protein: CAISEWGTENQPQHF; CDR3 DNA: TGTGCCATCAGTGAGTGGGGGACAGAGAATCAGCCCCAGCATTTT
clone size: NA; D gene: NA; V gene: TRBV10-3; J gene: TRBJ2-5; CDR3 protein: CAISEGTLVDAKQTQYF; CDR3 DNA: TGTGCCATCAGTGAGGGGACACTTGTTGACGCAAAACAGACCCAGTACTTC
clone size: NA; D gene: NA; V gene: TRBV14; J gene: TRBJ1-5; CDR3 protein: CASSQGYRGPQHF; CDR3 DNA: TGTGCCAGCAGCCAAGGGTACCGGGGGCCCCAGCATTTT
clone size: NA; D gene: NA; V gene: TRBV6-5; J gene: TRBJ2-4; CDR3 protein: CASMAELAKNIQYF; CDR3 DNA: TGTGCCAGCATGGCAGAGCTAGCCAAAAACATTCAGTACTTC
clone size: NA; D gene: NA; V gene: TRBV7-2; J gene: TRBJ1-4; CDR3 protein: CASSLGHSRRDKMFF; CDR3 DNA: TGTGCCAGCAGCTTAGGTCATTCGCGCAGGGATAAAATGTTTTTT
clone size: few; D gene: NA; V gene: TRBV9; J gene: TRBJ1-2; CDR3 protein: CASSSVSNYGYTF; CDR3 DNA: TGTGCCAGCAGCTCTGTTTCTAACTATGGCTACACCTTC
clone size: NA; D gene: NA; V gene: TRBV6-5; J gene: TRBJ2-2; CDR3 protein: CASSTLGGDTGELFF; CDR3 DNA: TGTGCCAGCAGTACCTTAGGCGGAGACACCGGGGAGCTGTTTTTT
clone size: NA; D gene: NA; V gene: TRBV9; J gene: TRBJ1-3; CDR3 protein: CASRSGIGPGNTIYF; CDR3 DNA: TGTGCCAGCAGGTCGGGGATAGGGCCTGGAAACACCATATATTTT
clone size: NA; D gene: NA; V gene: TRBV7-2; J gene: TRBJ1-5; CDR3 protein: CASSFGGGSGNQPQHF; CDR3 DNA: TGTGCCAGCAGCTTTGGGGGGGGGTCTGGCAATCAGCCCCAGCATTTT
clone size: NA; D gene: TRBD1; V gene: TRBV11-2; J gene: TRBJ2-1; CDR3 protein: CASSLGRDRLYNEQFF; CDR3 DNA: TGTGCCAGCAGCTTAGGCCGGGACAGGCTGTACAATGAGCAGTTCTTC
clone size: NA; D gene: NA; V gene: TRBV30; J gene: TRBJ1-1; CDR3 protein: CAWSGGDGKRNTEAFF; CDR3 DNA: TGTGCCTGGAGTGGGGGGGACGGTAAGCGGAACACTGAAGCTTTCTTT
clone size: medium-sized; D gene: TRBD2; V gene: TRBV27; J gene: TRBJ2-1; CDR3 protein: CASSFTSGAYNEQFF; CDR3 DNA: TGTGCCAGCAGTTTTACTAGCGGAGCCTACAATGAGCAGTTCTTC
clone size: NA; D gene: NA; V gene: TRBV5-1; J gene: TRBJ2-7; CDR3 protein: CASSLAGGTYEQYF; CDR3 DNA: TGCGCCAGCAGCTTGGCCGGGGGCACCTACGAGCAGTACTTC
clone size: medium-sized; D gene: NA; V gene: TRBV5-1; J gene: TRBJ1-1; CDR3 protein: CASSAGQLNTEAFF; CDR3 DNA: TGCGCCAGCAGCGCCGGACAGTTGAACACTGAAGCTTTCTTT
clone size: few; D gene: TRBD1; V gene: TRBV18; J gene: TRBJ1-1; CDR3 protein: CASSPPGQKLNTEAFF; CDR3 DNA: TGTGCCAGCTCACCGCCGGGACAGAAGTTGAACACTGAAGCTTTCTTT
clone size: once; D gene: TRBD1; V gene: TRBV19; J gene: TRBJ1-1; CDR3 protein: CASRDRGHANTEAFF; CDR3 DNA: TGTGCCAGTAGGGACAGGGGGCATGCGAACACTGAAGCTTTCTTT
clone size: NA; D gene: NA; V gene: TRBV10-1; J gene: TRBJ1-1; CDR3 protein: CASSARGGTEAFF; CDR3 DNA: TGCGCCAGCAGTGCAAGGGGAGGCACTGAAGCTTTCTTT
clone size: NA; D gene: NA; V gene: TRBV7-2; J gene: TRBJ1-1; CDR3 protein: CASSLGRTLNTEAFF; CDR3 DNA: TGTGCCAGCAGCCTGGGAAGGACACTGAACACTGAAGCTTTCTTT
clone size: NA; D gene: TRBD1; V gene: TRBV3-1/TRBV3-2; J gene: TRBJ1-1; CDR3 protein: CASSRDRAGEAFF; CDR3 DNA: TGTGCCAGCAGCCGCGACAGGGCGGGGGAAGCTTTCTTT
clone size: NA; D gene: NA; V gene: TRBV19; J gene: TRBJ1-1; CDR3 protein: CASSIYGENTEAFF; CDR3 DNA: TGTGCCAGTAGTATTTATGGGGAGAACACTGAAGCTTTCTTT
clone size: NA; D gene: NA; V gene: TRBV9; J gene: TRBJ1-5; CDR3 protein: CASSAGVTEPQHF; CDR3 DNA: TGTGCCAGCAGCGCAGGGGTAACGGAGCCCCAGCATTTT
clone size: NA; D gene: NA; V gene: TRBV6-5; J gene: TRBJ2-3; CDR3 protein: CASRKRGNTDTQYF; CDR3 DNA: TGTGCCAGCAGGAAACGGGGGAACACAGATACGCAGTATTTT
clone size: NA; D gene: NA; V gene: TRBV10-2; J gene: TRBJ2-4; CDR3 protein: CASSDKLVVGYAKNIQYF; CDR3 DNA: TGCGCCAGCAGTGACAAGTTGGTCGTAGGGTATGCCAAAAACATTCAGTACTTC
clone size: NA; D gene: TRBD1; V gene: TRBV7-2; J gene: TRBJ2-2; CDR3 protein: CASSLSQGAIGELFF; CDR3 DNA: TGTGCCAGCAGCTTAAGCCAGGGGGCGATCGGGGAGCTGTTTTTT
clone size: few; D gene: TRBD1; V gene: TRBV11-2; J gene: TRBJ1-1; CDR3 protein: CASSLTDRAYTEAFF; CDR3 DNA: TGTGCCAGCAGCTTAACGGACAGGGCTTATACTGAAGCTTTCTTT
clone size: NA; D gene: TRBD2; V gene: TRBV3-1/TRBV3-2; J gene: TRBJ2-1; CDR3 protein: CASSQDRPWREGFRNEQFF; CDR3 DNA: TGTGCCAGCAGCCAAGATCGCCCCTGGCGGGAGGGATTTCGGAATGAGCAGTTCTTC
clone size: NA; D gene: NA; V gene: TRBV5-1; J gene: TRBJ2-5; CDR3 protein: CASSSGFPETQYF; CDR3 DNA: TGCGCCAGCAGCTCAGGGTTCCCAGAGACCCAGTACTTC
clone size: few; D gene: NA; V gene: TRBV9; J gene: TRBJ1-1; CDR3 protein: CASSVGSTNTEAFF; CDR3 DNA: TGTGCCAGCAGCGTAGGTTCCACGAACACTGAAGCTTTCTTT
clone size: NA; D gene: TRBD1; V gene: TRBV29-1; J gene: TRBJ2-1; CDR3 protein: CSVEGLVTGDNEQFF; CDR3 DNA: TGCAGCGTTGAAGGCCTGGTGACAGGGGACAATGAGCAGTTCTTC
clone size: NA; D gene: NA; V gene: TRBV6-6; J gene: TRBJ2-2; CDR3 protein: CASGDSQTAGELFF; CDR3 DNA: TGTGCCAGCGGGGACTCCCAAACCGCCGGGGAGCTGTTTTTT
clone size: NA; D gene: TRBD1; V gene: TRBV24-1; J gene: TRBJ2-1; CDR3 protein: CATSDPTGGSSYNEQFF; CDR3 DNA: TGTGCCACCAGTGACCCTACAGGGGGCAGCTCCTACAATGAGCAGTTCTTC
clone size: NA; D gene: NA; V gene: TRBV7-8; J gene: TRBJ1-3; CDR3 protein: CASSPHGNTIYF; CDR3 DNA: TGTGCCAGCAGCCCCCATGGAAACACCATATATTTT
clone size: NA; D gene: TRBD1; V gene: TRBV5-4; J gene: TRBJ2-7; CDR3 protein: CASRGQGAYEQYF; CDR3 DNA: TGTGCCAGCAGAGGACAGGGAGCCTACGAGCAGTACTTC
clone size: NA; D gene: NA; V gene: TRBV5-8; J gene: TRBJ2-5; CDR3 protein: CASSLHPAQETQYF; CDR3 DNA: TGTGCCAGCAGCTTGCATCCGGCCCAAGAGACCCAGTACTTC
clone size: NA; D gene: NA; V gene: TRBV23-1; J gene: TRBJ1-1; CDR3 protein: CAHLRWTDGENTEAFF; CDR3 DNA: TGCGCCCACCTGAGATGGACGGACGGAGAGAACACTGAAGCTTTCTTT
clone size: NA; D gene: NA; V gene: TRBV5-1; J gene: TRBJ2-5; CDR3 protein: CASSWGGEETQYF; CDR3 DNA: TGCGCCAGCAGCTGGGGCGGGGAAGAGACCCAGTACTTC